This TCR beta chain was obtained from a study of response to subunit inactivated influenza vaccine. Study-level results: Seasonal influenza vaccination, on each occasion, was suggested by the authors to recruit few new T cells.

Using its own MiXCR run on the RT-PCR reads, TCRdb lists one record per CDR3 protein. The sample lists around 760,000 distinct CDR3 sequences, about 15% occurring once. In the case of this clonotype: Its antigen is currently unknown.

This CDR3 has 15 amino acids. Trimming cost V 3 bases and J 7 bases; bases outside gene matches: 7. CDR1 is SGHRS and CDR2 is YFSETQ in the germline V gene. The source was PBMCs from blood, collected approximately 15 days before vaccination. The receptor was derived from a man in his forties or fifties who received an inactivated influenza vaccine. The chain joins TRBV5-1 to TRBJ1-2; 12 bases agree with TRBD1. CDR3 DNA: TGCGCCAGCAGCTCTGCCGGGACAGGGGGCTTTGGCTACACCTTC. Encoded protein: CASSSAGTGGFGYTF.